The 29 T cell receptor beta chains below come from one sample, sequenced in a study of T cells in Graves' hyperthyroidism and ophthalmopathy. It was RNA transcripts that yielded the amplified TCR beta CDR3 regions. HTBI primers drove first-round RT-PCR of the TCR CDR3. TCRdb reprocessed the multiplex PCR reads with MiXCR, giving one entry per CDR3 protein. In the table there are around 300,000 distinct CDR3 sequences, around 15% of which are singletons. What was sequenced was blood. Receptors were obtained from a woman in her 50s with Graves' hyperthyroidism that later progressed to Graves' ophthalmopathy.

The rearrangement joins TRBV6-1 to TRBJ2-1, with 10 bases fitting TRBD2. This CDR3 has 17 residues. The J segment lost 4 bases and the V segment lost 7 bases, leaving 13 bases of the junction unmatched. Per the germline V gene, CDR1 is MNHNS and CDR2 is SASEGT. For the CDR3, the DNA is TGTGCCAGCAAGTTTACTGTAGCGGGAGGCAATTACAATGAGCAGTTCTTC. Residues: CASKFTVAGGNYNEQFF.

This clonotype has only a few counts. The rearrangement uses TRBV20-1 and TRBJ1-1, with D unclear. V was shortened by 3 bases and J by 1 base, with 6 bases between the two germline ends. Germline-derived CDR1 and CDR2 are DFQATT and SNEGSKA (reference sequence). The CDR3 totals 12 residues. CDR3 sequence: CSASLRNTEAFF. DNA of the CDR3: TGCAGTGCTAGTCTAAGGAACACTGAAGCTTTCTTT.

This clonotype has ten or more counts. The rearrangement links TRBV13 to TRBJ2-7, with 8 positions matching TRBD2. The germline CDR1 and CDR2 sequences are PRHDT and FYEKMQ (reference sequence). After removal of 8 bases from V and 7 bases from J, the junction contained 10 bases not matched to a gene. This CDR3 spans 13 amino acids. The CDR3 protein is CASRGGPGREQYF. The CDR3 bases are TGTGCCAGCCGGGGGGGGCCTGGGAGAGAGCAGTACTTC. Looking up the rest from reference TRBV13 and TRBJ2-7 gives the full variable domain: AAGVIQSPRHLIKEKRETATLKCYPIPRHDTVYWYQQGPGQDPQFLISFYEKMQSDKGSIPDRFSAQQFSDYHSELNMSSLELGDSALYFCASRGGPGREQYFGPGTRLTVT.

This clonotype has a count of ten or more. The CDR3 loop reads CASSHGRNTEAFF. Here the CDR3 DNA reads TGTGCCAGCAGCCACGGAAGGAACACTGAAGCTTTCTTT. This chain links TRBV3-1 with TRBJ1-1; D remains unclear. This CDR3 has 13 amino acids. The V end lost 3 bases, the J end lost 1 base, and 6 bases lay between the germline ends. In germline, CDR1 is LGHDT, CDR2 YNNKEL (reference sequence).

This clonotype was picked up many times. J is TRBJ1-1 and V is TRBV19; 7 positions agree with TRBD1. CDR1 LNHDA and CDR2 SQIVND come from the germline V gene (reference sequence). The CDR3 spans 14 residues. With V trimmed by 4 bases and J by 4 bases, 6 bases remained unmatched. CDR3 sequence reads: CASSRGTASTEAFF. The CDR3 nucleotides read TGTGCCAGTAGTAGAGGGACAGCCTCCACTGAAGCTTTCTTT.

V and J are TRBV6-1 and TRBJ2-7; the D gene is possibly TRBD2 (6 bases). Germline assignment: CDR1 MNHNS and CDR2 SASEGT. The CDR3 is 14 amino acids. V was shortened by 7 bases and J by 4 bases, with 17 bases between the two germline ends. The CDR3 region has the DNA TGTGCCAGCACGGAGCGGGTGGGGAGGTACGAGCAGTACTTC. This sequence encodes CASTERVGRYEQYF.

This clonotype was seen repeatedly, ten times or more. The chain links TRBV7-3 to TRBJ2-3; D gene ambiguous. Per germline, CDR1 SGHTA and CDR2 FQGTGA. Trimming pared 5 bases from V and 2 bases from J, leaving 14 bases between. The CDR3 is 15 amino acids. This CDR3 is CASSPRLDNTDTQYF. The CDR3 DNA sequence: TGTGCCAGCAGCCCTAGGCTAGATAACACAGATACGCAGTATTTT.

The chain carries TRBV18 and TRBJ1-2; tentatively, D is TRBD1 (6 bases). Germline CDR1 is KGHSH and CDR2 is LQKENI. Trimming pared 4 bases from V and 2 bases from J, leaving 20 bases between. This CDR3 comprises 17 residues. The CDR3 nucleotides are TGTGCCAGCTCACAACGAAAGAGGGACACCTGGAACTATGGCTACACCTTC. Translated: CASSQRKRDTWNYGYTF.

This clonotype was found many times. The chain couples TRBV2 to TRBJ2-7; D not resolved. This CDR3 spans 12 amino acids. Deletions cut 2 bases from V and 2 bases from J, with 4 bases between. Germline V gives CDR1 SNHLY, CDR2 FYNNEI. The CDR3 bases are TGTGCCAGCAGTGAACAGACCTACGAGCAGTACTTC. Protein product: CASSEQTYEQYF.

This clonotype has more than one count but fewer than ten. J is TRBJ1-1 and V is TRBV28; D remains ambiguous. The CDR3 spans 14 residues. The V end was cut by 5 bases, the J end by 2 bases, with 12 bases between. CDR1 MDHEN and CDR2 SYDVKM come from the germline V gene. The CDR3 protein is CASSTRPLNTEAFF. CDR3 DNA: TGTGCCAGCAGTACGAGACCCCTAAACACTGAAGCTTTCTTT.

This clonotype was recorded at least ten times. V usage is TRBV19 and J usage is TRBJ2-7, with 11 bases identical to TRBD1. Germline trimming cut 3 bases from V and 6 bases from J; bases unmatched to any gene: 4. CDR1 is LNHDA, CDR2 SQIVND, per germline (reference sequence). The CDR3 extends over 14 amino acids. The CDR3, as DNA: TGTGCCAGTAGTATCGGACAGGGGGCTACCGAGCAGTACTTC. It encodes CASSIGQGATEQYF.

This sequence joins TRBV10-3 and TRBJ1-5; no reliable D call. The CDR3 spans 13 residues. Germline lookup yields CDR1 ENHRY and CDR2 SYGVKD. Trimming pared 6 bases from V and 2 bases from J, leaving 8 bases between. This chain's CDR3 is CAISPDGNQPQHF. DNA for the CDR3: TGTGCCATCAGCCCTGATGGCAATCAGCCCCAGCATTTT.

This clonotype was seen many times. This chain joins TRBV28 and TRBJ2-2; D remains unclear. Germline V gene lookup returns CDR1 MDHEN and CDR2 SYDVKM. Trimming took off 4 bases at V and 0 bases at J, with 9 bases between the two ends. The CDR3 spans 15 residues. The CDR3 here is CASSWTDANTGELFF. The CDR3 nucleotides read TGTGCCAGCAGTTGGACCGACGCGAACACCGGGGAGCTGTTTTTT.

This clonotype was recorded many times. The chain recombines TRBV20-1 with TRBJ2-1; 9 bases are a match to TRBD2. This CDR3 has 16 amino acids. In germline, CDR1 is DFQATT, CDR2 SNEGSKA (reference sequence). J was trimmed by 0 bases and V by 3 bases; bases with no gene match: 6. The CDR3 sequence: CSARPSGTSSYNEQFF. The CDR3 nucleotides are TGCAGTGCTAGGCCTAGCGGGACGAGCTCCTACAATGAGCAGTTCTTC.

This clonotype has a count of ten or more. The chain employs TRBV28 and TRBJ2-5; 7 positions match TRBD1. V lost 6 bases and J lost 3; bases outside the gene matches: 13. The CDR3 spans 16 residues. Looked up from germline, CDR1 is MDHEN and CDR2 is SYDVKM. This CDR3 reads CASRAETGRGEETQYF. Written as DNA, the CDR3 is TGTGCCAGCAGAGCCGAGACAGGGAGAGGGGAAGAGACCCAGTACTTC.

The CDR3 bases are TGCGCCAGCAGCTTGGAGTCTAGCGGGGTCTCCTACGAGCAGTACTTC. As protein: CASSLESSGVSYEQYF. The chain links TRBV5-1 to TRBJ2-7, with 9 nucleotides matching TRBD2. Germline CDR1 is SGHRS and CDR2 is YFSETQ. V was pared by 0 bases and J by 0 bases, with 4 bases of the junction left unmatched. The CDR3 loop spans 16 amino acids.

Comment on this clonotype: Being one base from a much bigger clone, this may be a read error. This chain uses TRBV10-3 with TRBJ2-7; D remains ambiguous. V was cut by 3 bases and J by 6 bases, with 6 bases left in between. CDR1 is ENHRY and CDR2 is SYGVKD in the germline V gene. The CDR3 has 11 amino acids. CDR3 region: CAISDPCEQYF. In DNA form, the CDR3 reads TGTGCCATCAGTGATCCCTGCGAGCAGTACTTC.

The J gene is TRBJ1-5, the V gene TRBV18, with no clear D. V was cut by 5 bases and J by 0 bases, with 11 bases left in between. This CDR3 region has 15 residues. Germline assignment: CDR1 KGHSH and CDR2 LQKENI. The CDR3 DNA follows: TGTGCCAGCTCATATACAGCAAATAGCAATCAGCCCCAGCATTTT. This codes for CASSYTANSNQPQHF.

Concerning this clonotype itself: This clone may be a read error of a much larger clone one base away. The chain joins TRBV6-4 to TRBJ2-1, with D unresolved. Germline V gives CDR1 MRHNA, CDR2 SNTAGT. V was trimmed by 4 bases and J by 10 bases, leaving 17 bases between them. There are 14 residues in the CDR3. This CDR3 is CASSGARPLYEQFF. The DNA for the CDR3 is TGTGCCAGCAGTGGGGCGAGACCCCTCTACGAGCAGTTCTTC.

V gene TRBV6-1 combines with J gene TRBJ2-7, with TRBD2 identical over 8 bases. The germline gives CDR1 MNHNS, CDR2 SASEGT. The CDR3 loop spans 16 amino acids. Trimming took 4 bases from V and 3 from J; bases not matched to a gene: 11. CDR3 nucleotide sequence: TGTGCCAGCAGTGTTAGACCGGGACTAGAATTCTACGAGCAGTACTTC. It specifies CASSVRPGLEFYEQYF.

This clonotype was found many times. The chain joins TRBV27 to TRBJ2-1; no reliable D call. Trimming stripped 3 bases from V and 5 bases from J, with 8 bases between. The germline V gene encodes CDR1 MNHEY and CDR2 SMNVEV (reference sequence). The CDR3 spans 13 residues. CDR3: CASSLKSHNEQFF. CDR3 DNA: TGTGCCAGCAGTTTGAAGAGCCACAATGAGCAGTTCTTC.

This clonotype was counted at least ten times. The chain uses TRBV3-1 and TRBJ2-1; 15 nucleotides match TRBD2. CDR3 length equals 16 residues. Germline V gene lookup returns CDR1 LGHDT and CDR2 YNNKEL (reference sequence). The ends lost 4 bases at V and 8 bases at J; junction bases unmatched: 6. The DNA of the CDR3 is TGTGCCAGCAGCCCTCGGACTAGCGGGAGGGGGTATGAGCAGTTCTTC. It yields the protein CASSPRTSGRGYEQFF.

This clonotype was observed at least ten times. This sequence joins TRBV5-1 and TRBJ2-1, with D uncertain. CDR1 is SGHRS, CDR2 YFSETQ, per germline. V lost 0 bases to trimming and J lost 6 bases, with 13 bases between them. This CDR3 region has 15 residues. The CDR3 loop reads CASSLVVVTPNEQFF. In nucleotides, the CDR3 is TGCGCCAGCAGCTTGGTCGTGGTGACTCCCAATGAGCAGTTCTTC. Looking up the rest from reference TRBV5-1 and TRBJ2-1 gives the full variable domain: KAGVTQTPRYLIKTRGQQVTLSCSPISGHRSVSWYQQTPGQGLQFLFEYFSETQRNKGNFPGRFSGRQFSNSRSEMNVSTLELGDSALYLCASSLVVVTPNEQFFGPGTRLTVL.

This clonotype was counted ten times or more. CDR3 nucleotides: TGTGCCAGCAGGCCCAGGGGCTCTGGGGCCAACGTCCTGACTTTC. Translation: CASRPRGSGANVLTF. J is TRBJ2-6 and V is TRBV11-1; D possibly corresponds to TRBD1 (6 bases). The CDR3 spans 15 residues. V lost 6 bases and J lost 0, with 9 bases in between. From germline, CDR1 is SGHAT and CDR2 FQDESV (reference sequence).

This clonotype was counted only a few times. A read error may produce the germline difference seen at one junction end. The chain combines TRBV14 with TRBJ1-1; D is undetermined. The CDR3 loop spans 11 amino acids. Looked up from germline, CDR1 is SGHDN and CDR2 is FVKESK. CDR3 nucleotide sequence: TGTGCCAGCAGCCCGGGGTCTGAGGCTTTCTTT. This sequence encodes CASSPGSEAFF. Drawing the rest from reference TRBV14 and TRBJ1-1, the complete variable domain is EAGVTQFPSHSVIEKGQTVTLRCDPISGHDNLYWYRRVMGKEIKFLLHFVKESKQDESGMPNNRFLAERTGGTYSTLKVQPAELEDSGVYFCASSPGSEAFFGQGTRLTVV.

This clonotype was found many times. The chain is built from TRBV24-1 and TRBJ2-5, with D maybe TRBD2 (5 bases). This CDR3 is 16 amino acids long. Germline V gene data show CDR1 as KGHDR and CDR2 as SFDVKD. Trimming stripped 3 bases from V and 5 bases from J, with 18 bases between. CDR3 in amino acids: CATSDPLRRGYETQYF. CDR3 in DNA: TGTGCCACCAGTGATCCCCTTCGGAGAGGGTATGAGACCCAGTACTTC.

This clonotype was recorded many times. This rearrangement joins TRBV6-1 to TRBJ2-7; tentatively, D is TRBD1 (5 bases). Germline-derived CDR1 and CDR2 are MNHNS and SASEGT. The germline V and J ends were trimmed by 6 bases and 0 bases, with 12 bases remaining between them. The CDR3 extends over 14 amino acids. CDR3 DNA sequence: TGTGCCAGCAGAAACGGACATGTCTCCTACGAGCAGTACTTC. Protein sequence: CASRNGHVSYEQYF.

This clonotype was counted ten times or more. The genes are TRBV6-1 and TRBJ1-2; TRBD1 agrees at 9 bases. CDR1 MNHNS and CDR2 SASEGT come from the germline V gene. The CDR3 runs to 19 residues. Trimming at V came to 8 bases and at J to 0 bases, leaving 19 bases not matched to a gene. The CDR3 loop is CASYENPGQGFLANYGYTF. The CDR3, as DNA: TGTGCCAGCTATGAAAATCCGGGACAGGGATTTCTTGCTAACTATGGCTACACCTTC.

This clonotype has a count of ten or more. The rearrangement uses TRBV11-2 and TRBJ2-7; D remains ambiguous. Trimming left V 5 bases short and J 2 bases short, with 10 bases between. CDR1 and CDR2 (germline): SGHAT, FQNNGV. This CDR3 contains 13 residues. In DNA, the CDR3 is TGTGCCAGCAGCCCGCATTTAACCTACGAGCAGTACTTC. Protein sequence: CASSPHLTYEQYF.